The clone carrying this TCR beta chain has ten or more counts. Its antigen is not identified. MiXCR re-clonotyped the PCR reads for TCRdb. The sample yields about 24,000 clones, approximately 20% seen once. The CDR3 consists of 19 residues. The V gene's germline CDR1 is LGHDT and CDR2 YNNKEL (reference sequence). Unmatched junction bases numbered 11, after V lost 0 bases and J lost 3 bases. This sample is drawn from a study of metastatic and nonmetastatic thyroid tumors. At the level of the study: Repertoire comparison spanned blood and tumor or nodule tissue of malignant and benign thyroid patients. Overall study results and limits: Patients with malignant thyroid tumors reportedly had significantly higher TCR beta diversity than those with benign nodules, in blood and tumor.

Before thyroid surgery, none of the patients had received any treatment. The sequence was obtained from a male donor with papillary thyroid cancer or a benign thyroid nodule (not recorded which). Some clones in this sample may be carry-over from other donors' samples. The sequencing input was blood. V is TRBV3-1 and J is TRBJ2-3; 11 positions agree with TRBD2. The CDR3 coding sequence is TGTGCCAGCAGCCAAGATAGGTCTAGCGGGAGGCCGGGGACAGATACGCAGTATTTT. It is translated as CASSQDRSSGRPGTDTQYF.